The rows below give T cell receptor beta chains drawn from one sample of a study of shared clonotypes between healthy human individuals. This table comes from immunoSEQ multiplex PCR, and its TCRdb copy is limited to in-frame clones, with some not included. The sample has under 650,000 clones; 95% to 97% are singletons. The sequencing input was naive CD4+ T cells sorted from blood. The origin of the receptors is a woman aged 25 to 39 in good health. The conserved cysteine and the conserved F or W are not part of the CDR3 here.

j_call | v_call | cdr3_length | cdr3_aa
TRBJ2-7 | TRBV7-2 | 13 | ASSLEAGDSYEQY
TRBJ1-2 | TRBV19 | 12 | ASSIGDRDFGYT
TRBJ2-2 | TRBV27 | 12 | ASSLWQRTGELF
TRBJ2-5 | TRBV11-2 | 13 | ASSLDGELFETQY
TRBJ1-2 | TRBV28 | 12 | ASSISQGNYGYT
TRBJ2-5 | TRBV18 | 9 | ASSPQETQY
TRBJ2-5 | TRBV28 | 11 | ASSSGLRWEQY
TRBJ2-7 | TRBV28 | 11 | ASRIGLDYEQY
TRBJ1-4 | TRBV5-1 | 12 | ASSLGFANEKLF
TRBJ1-2 | TRBV27 | 11 | ASARDKYYGYT
TRBJ2-7 | TRBV5-4 | 12 | ASSFGRVGGEQY
TRBJ2-7 | TRBV5-1 | 13 | ASSPVAGGPSEQY
TRBJ2-3 | TRBV7-9 | 14 | ASSLGSGSDLDTQY
TRBJ2-7 | TRBV6-1 | 11 | ASSEGGDWKQY
TRBJ2-3 | TRBV10-2 | 13 | ASSDGQTSTDTQY
TRBJ1-3 | TRBV9 | 14 | ASNTFGNSGGNTIY
- | TRBV5-1 | 12 | ASSLVTGPLEQY
TRBJ2-7 | TRBV28 | 15 | ASSLSATSGPWGEQY
TRBJ2-7 | TRBV28 | 12 | ASSLNQGWGEQY
TRBJ2-7 | TRBV7-9 | 13 | ASSLGSGASYEQY